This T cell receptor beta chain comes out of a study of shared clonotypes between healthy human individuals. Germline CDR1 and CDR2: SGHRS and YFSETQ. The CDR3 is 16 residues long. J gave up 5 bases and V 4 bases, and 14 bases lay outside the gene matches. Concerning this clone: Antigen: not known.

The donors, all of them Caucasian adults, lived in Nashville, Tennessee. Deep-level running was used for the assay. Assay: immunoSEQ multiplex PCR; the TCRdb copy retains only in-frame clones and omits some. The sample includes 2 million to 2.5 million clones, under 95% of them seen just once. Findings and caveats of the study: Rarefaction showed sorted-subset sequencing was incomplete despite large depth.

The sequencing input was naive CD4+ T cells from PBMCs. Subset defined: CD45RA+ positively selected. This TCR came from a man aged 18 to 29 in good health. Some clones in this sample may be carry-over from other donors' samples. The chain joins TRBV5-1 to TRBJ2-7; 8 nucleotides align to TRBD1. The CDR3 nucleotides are TGCGCCAGCAGCCTCAGAGGACAGGCAGGGGGCGACGAGCAGTACTTC. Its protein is CASSLRGQAGGDEQYF.